This entry lists 16 T cell receptor beta chains sequenced from one sample in a study of blood T cells in healthy people across ages. With a J-beta primer mix and a sample-barcoded 5' primer, a second PCR ran roughly 7 to 11 cycles. Each CDR3 protein is one row after TCRdb ran MiXCR on the 5' RACE reads. The repertoire consists of approximately 1,000,000 distinct CDR3 sequences, with roughly 45% occurring once and the leading ten covering 15% to 20%. What was sequenced was blood. Receptors originate from a woman aged 55-75 years in good health.

The J gene is TRBJ1-4, the V gene TRBV20-1, with 11 nucleotides matching TRBD1. Unmatched junction bases numbered 4, after V lost 4 bases and J lost 6 bases. CDR1 DFQATT and CDR2 SNEGSKA come from the germline V gene (reference sequence). CDR3 length: 14 amino acids. The CDR3, as DNA: TGCAGTGCTAACCGGGACAGGGGGGATGAAAAACTGTTTTTT. The encoded protein is CSANRDRGDEKLFF.

This sequence joins TRBV20-1 and TRBJ2-2; the D is unclear. This CDR3 is 13 amino acids long. Trimming pared 3 bases from V and 0 bases from J, leaving 5 bases between. Per germline, CDR1 DFQATT and CDR2 SNEGSKA (reference sequence). DNA of the CDR3: TGCAGTGCTAGCGGCGCGAACACCGGGGAGCTGTTTTTT. Translated, it gives CSASGANTGELFF.

This chain links TRBV7-9 with TRBJ2-7, with 15 bases lining up with TRBD2. The ends lost 3 bases at V and 0 bases at J; junction bases unmatched: 3. Germline V CDR1 and CDR2: SEHNR, FQNEAQ (reference sequence). The CDR3 runs 17 residues. The CDR3 nucleotides read TGTGCCAGCAGCTTGGGACTAGCGGGAGGTTGCTCCTACGAGCAGTACTTC. Its translation: CASSLGLAGGCSYEQYF. The variable domain in full, completed from reference TRBV7-9 and TRBJ2-7, reads DTGVSQNPRHKITKRGQNVTFRCDPISEHNRLYWYRQTLGQGPEFLTYFQNEAQLEKSRLLSDRFSAERPKGSFSTLEIQRTEQGDSAMYLCASSLGLAGGCSYEQYFGPGTRLTVT.

On this clonotype itself: One end of the junction varies from germline; a read error may be responsible. The V call is TRBV20-1, the J call TRBJ2-3; 10 nucleotides line up with TRBD2. In germline, CDR1 is DFQATT, CDR2 SNEGSKA (reference sequence). The CDR3 runs to 15 residues. The CDR3 sequence: CSASGLAGVADAQYF. The CDR3 DNA reads TGCAGTGCTAGCGGGCTAGCGGGAGTGGCAGATGCGCAGTATTTT.

V is TRBV5-1 and J is TRBJ2-7; D unclear. Deletions cut 3 bases from V and 0 bases from J, with 10 bases between. Germline CDR1 SGHRS, CDR2 YFSETQ. The CDR3 is 14 amino acids. In DNA, the CDR3 is TGCGCCAGCAGCTATCGGGCCACCTCCTACGAGCAGTACTTC. This gives the protein CASSYRATSYEQYF.

The chain carries TRBV4-1 and TRBJ1-4; D is unclear. The CDR3 is 13 residues long. V lost 1 base and J 8 bases, leaving 8 bases between the germline ends. Germline CDR1 MGHRA, CDR2 YSYEKL. The CDR3, as DNA: TGCGCCAGCAGCCAAGCGGCCCAGGAAAAACTGTTTTTT. Translated, it gives CASSQAAQEKLFF.

This clonotype was observed a handful of times. The genes are TRBV20-1 and TRBJ1-1, with D unclear. With 8 bases removed from V and 2 bases from J, the gap between germline ends came to 12 bases. Per germline, CDR1 DFQATT and CDR2 SNEGSKA (reference sequence). CDR3 length: 12 amino acids. The CDR3 coding sequence is TGCAGTCAGGCGGCACGTAACACTGAAGCTTTCTTT. Protein sequence: CSQAARNTEAFF.

This clonotype was seen only a few times. The chain is built from TRBV29-1 and TRBJ2-3; perhaps TRBD1 as D (6 bases). From germline, CDR1 is SQVTM and CDR2 ANQGSEA. The V end lost 0 bases, the J end lost 1 base, and 29 bases lay between the germline ends. This CDR3 contains 21 residues. As DNA, the CDR3 is TGCAGCGTTGAAGATCGCATGGCCAGGGGTTTTACCAAGGGGGGCACAGATACGCAGTATTTT. The encoded protein is CSVEDRMARGFTKGGTDTQYF.

There are a few counts of this clonotype. V usage is TRBV7-9 and J usage is TRBJ2-7, with a possible D match to TRBD1 (5 bases). V lost 3 bases and J lost 2, with 14 bases in between. CDR3 length equals 15 residues. The germline CDR1 and CDR2 sequences are SEHNR and FQNEAQ (reference sequence). CDR3 amino acids: CASSFSPGPTYEQYF. Written as DNA, the CDR3 is TGTGCCAGCAGCTTCTCGCCAGGGCCCACCTACGAGCAGTACTTC.

This sequence joins TRBV6-6 and TRBJ2-3; 8 bases are a match to TRBD2. Germline-derived CDR1 and CDR2 are MNHNY and SVGAGI (reference sequence). The CDR3 runs 16 residues. Losses at the gene ends were 0 bases for V and 4 bases for J; bases not matched to a gene: 6. The CDR3 coding sequence is TGTGCCAGCAGTTACTCAAGCGGGAGCGCCCCAGATACGCAGTATTTT. Translating gives CASSYSSGSAPDTQYF.

There are many counts of this clonotype. This chain links TRBV5-5 with TRBJ2-1; 9 positions match TRBD2. V lost 3 bases and J lost 6; bases outside the gene matches: 10. Germline V gene data show CDR1 as SGHKS and CDR2 as YYEKEE (reference sequence). This CDR3 is built from 16 residues. CDR3 loop: CASSSWTSAASNEQFF. The CDR3, as DNA: TGTGCCAGCAGCTCTTGGACTAGCGCGGCCTCCAATGAGCAGTTCTTC.

This clonotype was seen more than once but under ten times. The gene calls are TRBV12-3 or TRBV12-4 and TRBJ1-1; D unclear. The CDR3 covers 15 residues. V was cut by 6 bases and J by 1 base, with 15 bases left in between. The CDR3: CASSRRTQRNTEAFF. The CDR3 DNA follows: TGTGCCAGCAGCCGTCGGACCCAAAGGAACACTGAAGCTTTCTTT.

This rearrangement joins TRBV28 to TRBJ1-5; no reliable D call. V lost 1 base and J lost 3, with 7 bases in between. This CDR3 region has 14 residues. Germline CDR1 and CDR2: MDHEN and SYDVKM. CDR3 region: CASSLYGVNQPQHF. In nucleotides, the CDR3 is TGTGCCAGCAGTTTATACGGGGTCAATCAGCCCCAGCATTTT.

V gene TRBV9 combines with J gene TRBJ1-2, with D possibly being TRBD1 (6 bases). The CDR3 spans 12 residues. Trimming stripped 3 bases from V and 5 bases from J, with 8 bases between. Germline values: CDR1 SGDLS, CDR2 YYNGEE. CDR3 in DNA: TGTGCCAGCAGCGACAGGGTTTATGGCTACACCTTC. Residues: CASSDRVYGYTF. The entire variable domain, with the rest obtained from reference TRBV9 and TRBJ1-2, is as follows: DSGVTQTPKHLITATGQRVTLRCSPRSGDLSVYWYQQSLDQGLQFLIQYYNGEERAKGNILERFSAQQFPDLHSELNLSSLELGDSALYFCASSDRVYGYTFGSGTRLTVV.

The chain has TRBV20-1 and TRBJ2-1, with 11 bases fitting TRBD1. J gave up 10 bases and V 7 bases, and 6 bases lay outside the gene matches. Germline V gene sequence: CDR1 DFQATT, CDR2 SNEGSKA (reference sequence). The CDR3 is made up of 12 amino acids. The CDR3 DNA follows: TGCAGTGGTGGGACAGGGGGTTACGAGCAGTTCTTC. It codes for CSGGTGGYEQFF.

The rearrangement joins TRBV29-1 to TRBJ2-3; 9 bases are a match to TRBD2. CDR3 length: 12 residues. Germline trimming cut 8 bases from V and 8 bases from J; bases unmatched to any gene: 8. Germline CDR1 and CDR2: SQVTM and ANQGSEA. This CDR3 is CSFSGRSRTQYF. The DNA of the CDR3 is TGCAGCTTTAGCGGGAGATCCCGTACGCAGTATTTT.